This entry lists 11 T cell receptor beta chains sequenced from one sample in a study of blood T cells in healthy people across ages. Then a second PCR, running about 6 to 12 cycles, was carried out with a sample-barcoded 5' primer and a J-beta primer mix. TCRdb analysed the 5' RACE reads with MiXCR anew, one entry per CDR3 protein. The table includes nearly 800,000 distinct CDR3 sequences, approximately 60% detected once. The material sequenced was blood. Source of these receptors: a man aged 35 to 55 in good health.

This chain connects TRBV9 to TRBJ2-1; perhaps D is TRBD1 or TRBD2 (5 bases each). The germline V gene encodes CDR1 SGDLS and CDR2 YYNGEE. The CDR3 totals 15 residues. Trimming removed 0 bases at V and 8 bases at J, with 15 bases between. The CDR3 loop is CASSVAGRSSDEQFF. CDR3 in DNA: TGTGCCAGCAGCGTAGCGGGGCGTAGTAGCGATGAGCAGTTCTTC.

As to this clonotype: The germline gene is not matched at one end of the junction; a read error may be the cause. This chain uses TRBV6-5 with TRBJ2-6; D assignment may be TRBD1 or TRBD2 (6 bases each). Germline V gene sequence: CDR1 MNHEY, CDR2 SVGAGI. The CDR3 loop spans 16 amino acids. The CDR3 DNA follows: TGTGCCAGCAGATTATCCTTAGTGAGGGGGGCCAACGTCCAGACTTTC. It translates to CASRLSLVRGANVQTF.

The gene calls are TRBV2 and TRBJ2-7, with D possibly being TRBD1 (6 bases). V gave up 9 bases and J gave up 0 bases, with 12 bases separating them. The CDR3 spans 13 residues. Germline CDR1 and CDR2: SNHLY and FYNNEI. CDR3 region: CASRDTSSYEQYF. The CDR3 DNA is TGTGCCAGTCGGGACACCAGCTCCTACGAGCAGTACTTC.

This clonotype was detected only a few times. The V gene is TRBV20-1, the J gene TRBJ2-5; 7 bases map to TRBD2. Germline-derived CDR1 and CDR2 are DFQATT and SNEGSKA (reference sequence). The ends lost 6 bases at V and 3 bases at J; junction bases unmatched: 4. The CDR3 consists of 12 residues. The CDR3 loop reads CSALTSKETQYF. CDR3 coding DNA: TGCAGTGCCCTGACTAGCAAAGAGACCCAGTACTTC.

The sample holds one count of this clonotype. V gene TRBV27 combines with J gene TRBJ2-3; D assignment may be TRBD1 or TRBD2 (5 bases each). V lost 6 bases and J 5 bases, leaving 18 bases between the germline ends. This CDR3 region has 15 residues. The germline CDR1 and CDR2 sequences are MNHEY and SMNVEV (reference sequence). CDR3 bases: TGTGCCAGCAGCCCAATCCGGGGTGGGGGAGATACGCAGTATTTT. It translates to CASSPIRGGGDTQYF.

The rearrangement uses TRBV9 and TRBJ1-2; no reliable D call. This CDR3 comprises 12 residues. In germline, CDR1 is SGDLS, CDR2 YYNGEE. V shed 6 bases and J shed 4 bases, with 10 bases lying between them. The CDR3 region is CASTTAAYGYTF. For the CDR3, the DNA is TGTGCCAGCACGACCGCGGCCTATGGCTACACCTTC.

The chain combines TRBV12-5 with TRBJ1-1; D possibly corresponds to TRBD1 (5 bases). Trimming left V 6 bases short and J 8 bases short, with 13 bases between. The CDR3 has 12 residues. CDR1 and CDR2 (germline): LGHNT, FRNRAP. The CDR3 here is CASGAGPYEAFF. CDR3 bases: TGTGCTAGTGGCGCGGGACCTTACGAAGCTTTCTTT.

This chain links TRBV12-3 or TRBV12-4 with TRBJ2-5, with 10 nucleotides matching TRBD1. V was pared by 6 bases and J by 0 bases, with 4 bases of the junction left unmatched. The CDR3 has 15 amino acids. CDR3 sequence: CASRLTGGYQETQYF. The CDR3 nucleotides are TGTGCCAGCAGATTGACAGGGGGCTACCAAGAGACCCAGTACTTC.

The chain carries TRBV28 and TRBJ1-5, with a tentative D call TRBD1 (5 bases). Deletions cut 6 bases from V and 3 bases from J, with 9 bases between. The CDR3 runs to 13 residues. Germline V gene lookup returns CDR1 MDHEN and CDR2 SYDVKM. In DNA form, the CDR3 reads TGTGCCAGCAGCGACAGATCCAATCAGCCCCAGCATTTT. This codes for CASSDRSNQPQHF.

The chain joins TRBV5-1 to TRBJ1-2; D gene unclear. Germline CDR1 is SGHRS and CDR2 is YFSETQ. There are 14 residues in the CDR3. V lost 3 bases and J 1 base, leaving 10 bases between the germline ends. The CDR3 nucleotides are TGCGCCAGCAGCTCCCGGGCCAGTAACTATGGCTACACCTTC. Translation: CASSSRASNYGYTF.

The rearrangement uses TRBV7-9 and TRBJ2-1, with D maybe TRBD1 (5 bases). The closer fit of TRBJ2-7 to the DNA end suggests the J call may be wrong. This CDR3 is built from 17 residues. Germline V gene sequence: CDR1 SEHNR, CDR2 FQNEAQ (reference sequence). CDR3 region: CASSLQTWTISYNEQYF. As DNA, the CDR3 is TGTGCCAGCAGCCTACAAACCTGGACAATCTCCTACAATGAGCAGTACTTC.